The 13 T cell receptor beta chains listed next were all sequenced from one sample in a study of blood T cell repertoires in COVID-19. TCRdb's copy holds only in-frame clones and misses some; the assay was immunoSEQ multiplex PCR. Of about 480,000 clones listed, about 89% are singletons. Specimen: peripheral blood. Receptor source: a woman between 45 and 60 years old with COVID-19, enrolled during active disease.

This clone was counted a single time. The CDR3 nucleotides are TGCGCCAGCAGCCCTGTAGCGGGCCCAAGCTCCTACGAGCAGTACTTC. Its translation is CASSPVAGPSSYEQYF. This chain links TRBV4-1 with TRBJ2-7; TRBD2 matches 7 bases. This CDR3 spans 16 amino acids. Germline loops: CDR1 MGHRA, CDR2 YSYEKL. The trim removed 4 bases at V and 0 bases at J, leaving 9 bases unmatched.

The V gene is TRBV7-8, the J gene TRBJ2-1, with 10 bases aligning to TRBD2. V was clipped by 5 bases and J by 6 bases; unmatched bases: 4. The CDR3 loop spans 14 amino acids. The germline V gene encodes CDR1 SGHVS and CDR2 FQNEAQ. The CDR3 spells CASSGSGGINEQFF. The CDR3 DNA sequence: TGTGCCAGCAGCGGTAGCGGGGGGATCAATGAGCAGTTCTTC. The full variable domain, with the rest looked up from reference TRBV7-8 and TRBJ2-1, is GAGVSQSPRYKVAKRGQDVALRCDPISGHVSLFWYQQALGQGPEFLTYFQNEAQLDKSGLPSDRFFAERPEGSVSTLKIQRTQQEDSAVYLCASSGSGGINEQFFGPGTRLTVL.

The rearrangement uses TRBV6-5 and TRBJ1-3, with D tentatively TRBD1 (6 bases). Trimming removed 5 bases at V and 2 bases at J, with 10 bases between. The V gene's germline CDR1 is MNHEY and CDR2 SVGAGI. This CDR3 comprises 14 residues. The CDR3 is CASSPAGAGNTIYF. The CDR3, as DNA: TGTGCCAGCAGTCCCGCAGGGGCTGGAAACACCATATATTTT.

The chain couples TRBV11-2 to TRBJ2-7; TRBD1 aligns across 8 bases. There are 12 residues in the CDR3. J was trimmed by 12 bases and V by 5 bases; bases with no gene match: 9. Germline V CDR1 and CDR2: SGHAT, FQNNGV. CDR3 sequence (DNA): TGTGCCAGCAGCCCCGGACAGGGCCGTCGGTACTTC. Protein sequence: CASSPGQGRRYF.

The CDR3 DNA reads as TGCGCCAGCAGCACAGGACGCGACACTGAAGCTTTCTTT. It specifies CASSTGRDTEAFF. V and J are TRBV5-1 and TRBJ1-1, with D tentatively TRBD1 (5 bases). This CDR3 has 13 amino acids. In germline, CDR1 is SGHRS, CDR2 YFSETQ. Trimming removed 4 bases at V and 3 bases at J, with 10 bases between.

The V gene is TRBV2, the J gene TRBJ2-3, with 7 bases aligning to TRBD2. CDR3 length: 16 residues. The germline V gene encodes CDR1 SNHLY and CDR2 FYNNEI. Germline trimming cut 3 bases from V and 2 bases from J; bases unmatched to any gene: 8. In DNA form, the CDR3 reads TGTGCCAGCAGTGAGGTGGGACTACGCTACACAGATACGCAGTATTTT. Translating gives CASSEVGLRYTDTQYF.

In DNA form, the CDR3 reads TGTGCCAGCAGTCTTTACTTCGGGACAGGCTACGAGCAGTACTTC. This encodes CASSLYFGTGYEQYF. V usage is TRBV27 and J usage is TRBJ2-7; TRBD1 matches 8 bases. V lost 5 bases to trimming and J lost 3 bases; unmatched junction nucleotides: 9. CDR1 is MNHEY and CDR2 is SMNVEV in the germline V gene (reference sequence). The CDR3 is made up of 15 amino acids.

The chain is built from TRBV6-6 and TRBJ1-2, with no clear D. The CDR3 covers 17 residues. The germline gives CDR1 MNHNY, CDR2 SVGAGI (reference sequence). The V gene lost 5 bases and the J gene lost 0 bases, with 19 bases spanning the gap. The CDR3 DNA reads as TGTGCCAGCAGTCTCGGAGGGCTCCGAAGCTCTAACTATGGCTACACCTTC. It yields the protein CASSLGGLRSSNYGYTF.

The V gene is TRBV4-1, the J gene TRBJ2-3, with 7 bases lining up with TRBD1. The V and J ends lost 2 bases and 7 bases, in that order; junction bases with no gene match: 9. Germline values: CDR1 MGHRA, CDR2 YSYEKL. The CDR3 spans 15 residues. In DNA form, the CDR3 reads TGCGCCAGCAGCCAAATTATGCAGGGGGTTAATACGCAGTATTTT. This gives the protein CASSQIMQGVNTQYF.

The V call is TRBV19, the J call TRBJ1-5; TRBD1 is a possible D gene (5 bases). The CDR3 is 11 residues long. Germline lookup yields CDR1 LNHDA and CDR2 SQIVND (reference sequence). Deletions cut 4 bases from V and 11 bases from J, with 9 bases between. CDR3 amino acids: CASSSGGAQHF. The DNA for the CDR3 is TGTGCCAGTAGTAGCGGGGGTGCCCAGCATTTT.

The chain is built from TRBV28 and TRBJ2-7, with D possibly TRBD1 on 5 matching bases. The CDR3 extends over 16 amino acids. V shed 3 bases and J shed 5 bases, with 20 bases lying between them. Germline values: CDR1 MDHEN, CDR2 SYDVKM. The CDR3 reads CASSFERQGPLHEQYF. CDR3 DNA sequence: TGTGCCAGCAGTTTCGAAAGGCAGGGCCCCCTCCACGAGCAGTACTTC.

CDR3 DNA sequence: TGTGCCAGTAGTAGTCCCGGGCGGGATAATGAAAAACTGTTTTTT. Amino acids: CASSSPGRDNEKLFF. The rearrangement uses TRBV19 and TRBJ1-4; no clear D gene. The CDR3 runs 15 residues. The ends were cut back, 4 bases at V and 4 bases at J, with 13 bases in the middle. Germline lookup yields CDR1 LNHDA and CDR2 SQIVND (reference sequence).

This sequence joins TRBV28 and TRBJ2-3; D unresolved. CDR3 length equals 13 residues. Germline V gene data show CDR1 as MDHEN and CDR2 as SYDVKM. V was pared by 5 bases and J by 2 bases, with 8 bases between. CDR3 loop: CASSPRFTDTQYF. The CDR3 region has the DNA TGTGCCAGCAGTCCGCGGTTCACAGATACGCAGTATTTT.